This T cell receptor (beta chain) is from a study of T cell changes during pregnancy in multiple sclerosis (dated 2019 in TCRdb). Turning to the overall study: The study looked at changes in the T cell repertoire across pregnancy in women with multiple sclerosis.

For CDR1 and CDR2, the germline V gene (reference sequence) lists MNHEY and SMNVEV. The V and J ends are trimmed by 5 bases and 6 bases, leaving 16 bases between them. Its CDR3 holds 14 amino acids, cysteine through phenylalanine. Kept here is only the CDR3 DNA, which spans 42 bases and is read in frame from base 1. This clone came up a few times. The antigen it binds to is not known. No per-base quality is available; no much larger clone lies one base away. To prepare the library, the immunoSEQ multiplex PCR assay was applied. The table was pulled from immuneACCESS by TCRdb, which kept in-frame rearrangements only. Such tables lose some clones; where checked, under half of the loss comes from unresolved V genes, and the rest has no known cause. In all, the sample holds about 59,000 clones, and approximately 94% of those were seen once. The top ten clones comprise under 3% of the sample.

The sequence was obtained from a female donor with multiple sclerosis, enrolled in a pregnancy study. Sample: CD8+ T cells from peripheral blood mononuclear cells, taken after pregnancy. In this chain, TRBV27 is recombined with TRBJ1-1; the D gene is possibly TRBD1, with 5 bases matching. The CDR3 here reads CASSGAIGSAEAFF. The sequenced DNA is TGTGCCAGCAGTGGGGCGATCGGGAGTGCTGAAGCTTTCTTT.